This entry lists 7 T cell receptor beta chains sequenced from one sample in a study of molecular identifiers for immune sequencing clone quantification. TCRdb used MiXCR to reprocess the PCR reads, holding one entry per CDR3 protein. The sample consists of about 320,000 distinct CDR3 sequences, over 20% of them appearing once. Sequenced input: naive CD8+ T cells from blood, with Jurkat cell RNA spiked in. Documented subset: FACS-sorted CD8+CD4-CCR7+CD45RA+ naive T cells. The source of these receptors is a human donor in good health. Some libraries in this study had Jurkat cell RNA spiked in.

Written as DNA, the CDR3 is TGTGCCAGCAGTTATTTACAGGGGGTTCAGCCCCAGCATTTT. Residues: CASSYLQGVQPQHF. The gene calls are TRBV6-2 or TRBV6-3 and TRBJ1-5; 8 bases fit TRBD1. From germline, CDR1 is MNHEY and CDR2 SVGEGT. Trimming at V came to 3 bases and at J to 6 bases, leaving 4 bases not matched to a gene. CDR3 length: 14 amino acids.

The chain carries TRBV7-9 and TRBJ2-1, with unresolved D. Deletions cut 5 bases from V and 2 bases from J, with 10 bases between. Germline CDR1 is SEHNR and CDR2 is FQNEAQ (reference sequence). The CDR3 runs 14 residues. The CDR3 spells CASSVGSPYNEQFF. CDR3 bases: TGTGCCAGCAGCGTCGGGTCGCCCTACAATGAGCAGTTCTTC.

This clonotype has a count of ten or more. The J gene is TRBJ2-3, the V gene TRBV5-4, with 8 nucleotides matching TRBD2. The CDR3 is 15 amino acids. Germline trimming cut 3 bases from V and 3 bases from J; bases unmatched to any gene: 6. The germline V gene has CDR1 SGHNT and CDR2 YYREEE (reference sequence). The CDR3 here is CASSSGLAATDTQYF. CDR3 nucleotide sequence: TGTGCCAGCAGCTCAGGACTAGCTGCGACAGATACGCAGTATTTT.

About this clonotype: One end of the junction does not line up with germline, which may come from a read error. The V call is TRBV27, the J call TRBJ1-1, with D unclear. This CDR3 has 13 amino acids. Germline V gives CDR1 MNHEY, CDR2 SMNVEV (reference sequence). The CDR3 DNA is TGTGCCAGCGGTTTAGCGGTCAACACTGAAGCTTTCTTT. This gives the protein CASGLAVNTEAFF.

The chain employs TRBV4-1 and TRBJ1-1, with D possibly being TRBD1 (5 bases). CDR1 is MGHRA, CDR2 YSYEKL, per germline. The CDR3 is 13 amino acids. V gave up 5 bases and J gave up 3 bases, with 10 bases separating them. CDR3 in DNA: TGCGCCAGCAGCTTGACAGAGCACACTGAAGCTTTCTTT. It is translated as CASSLTEHTEAFF.

This clonotype was found a few times. The chain is built from TRBV6-6 and TRBJ1-1; D is ambiguous. V was trimmed by 0 bases and J by 0 bases, leaving 8 bases between them. Germline lookup yields CDR1 MNHNY and CDR2 SVGAGI (reference sequence). The CDR3 contains 15 residues. In DNA, the CDR3 is TGTGCCAGCAGTTACTCTCCCAATATGAACACTGAAGCTTTCTTT. Its translation is CASSYSPNMNTEAFF.

Only a few counts were recorded for this clonotype. The chain is built from TRBV4-3 and TRBJ2-3; 8 bases are shared with TRBD1. With 4 bases clipped from V and 1 base from J, the junction kept 7 bases outside the gene matches. The CDR3 contains 16 residues. Germline assignment: CDR1 LGHNA and CDR2 YSLEER. CDR3: CASSPEGGQGTDTQYF. CDR3 DNA sequence: TGCGCCAGCAGCCCAGAAGGGGGACAGGGCACAGATACGCAGTATTTT.